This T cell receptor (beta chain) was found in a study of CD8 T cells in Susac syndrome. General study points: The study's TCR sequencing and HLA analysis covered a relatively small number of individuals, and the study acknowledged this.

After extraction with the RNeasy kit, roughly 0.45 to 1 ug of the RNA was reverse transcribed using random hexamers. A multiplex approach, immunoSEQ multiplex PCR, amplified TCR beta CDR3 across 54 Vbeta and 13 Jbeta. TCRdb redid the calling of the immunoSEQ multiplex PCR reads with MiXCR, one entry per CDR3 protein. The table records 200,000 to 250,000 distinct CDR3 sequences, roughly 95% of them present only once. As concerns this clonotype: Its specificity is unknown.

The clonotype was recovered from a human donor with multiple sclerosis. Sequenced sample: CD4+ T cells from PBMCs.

CDR3 sequence (DNA): TGTGCCAGCAGCCTTCCGGTTGGGGAGACCCAGTACTTC. This codes for CASSLPVGETQYF. The chain combines TRBV5-6 with TRBJ2-5; D is unresolved. V was clipped by 4 bases and J by 5 bases, with 12 bases between them. This CDR3 is 13 amino acids long. Germline V gives CDR1 SGHDT, CDR2 YYEEEE.